What follows describes a single T cell receptor beta chain. This record comes from a study of blood T cell repertoires in COVID-19. The study recruited people aged about 18 to 90 years across around 23 US areas. The repertoire was sequenced with immunoSEQ multiplex PCR; TCRdb's copy has only in-frame clones and lacks some. The table lists about 380,000 clones, over 75% of them singletons. The CDR3 consists of 15 residues. V shed 8 bases and J 3 bases; nucleotides not matched to a gene: 5. CDR1 SEHNR and CDR2 FQNEAQ come from the germline V gene (reference sequence). This chain joins TRBV7-9 and TRBJ2-3; 13 bases agree with TRBD2. Sequenced: PBMCs or T cells enriched from blood (not recorded which). The sequence was obtained from a man between 25 and 39 years old who had recovered from COVID-19. In nucleotides, the CDR3 is TGTGCCAGCGCCCCGACTAGCGGGGGGACAGATACGCAGTATTTT. Protein product: CASAPTSGGTDTQYF.